This TCR beta chain is drawn from a study of cytomegalovirus exposure and HLA in healthy donors. Whole-study context: The same platform was used for the 110 or so validation repertoires and the roughly 640 first-cohort repertoires, a later analysis reported. Points from the study as a whole: The listing of 150 or so TCR beta chains classed them as cytomegalovirus-associated. Specificity for CMV antigens was confirmed in vitro for a few of the CMV-associated chains. High specificity and sensitivity for cytomegalovirus status were reported for the classifier.

Only in-frame clones appear in the TCRdb table, and some are missing; sequencing was by immunoSEQ multiplex PCR. This sample has some 130,000 clones, with approximately 84% found just once. This clone was observed a single time. As yet, its antigen is unknown. The material sequenced was PBMCs. This clonotype was sampled from a man younger than 40 in good health and CMV-seropositive.

The CDR3 spells CASSFGPPGLAGHNEQFF. The CDR3 nucleotides read TGTGCCAGCAGCTTCGGTCCCCCGGGACTAGCGGGGCACAATGAGCAGTTCTTC. The chain carries TRBV7-3 and TRBJ2-1, with 13 nucleotides matching TRBD2. From germline, CDR1 is SGHTA and CDR2 FQGTGA. V dropped 3 bases and J dropped 5; count of bases not matched to a gene: 10. The length of the CDR3 is 18 residues.